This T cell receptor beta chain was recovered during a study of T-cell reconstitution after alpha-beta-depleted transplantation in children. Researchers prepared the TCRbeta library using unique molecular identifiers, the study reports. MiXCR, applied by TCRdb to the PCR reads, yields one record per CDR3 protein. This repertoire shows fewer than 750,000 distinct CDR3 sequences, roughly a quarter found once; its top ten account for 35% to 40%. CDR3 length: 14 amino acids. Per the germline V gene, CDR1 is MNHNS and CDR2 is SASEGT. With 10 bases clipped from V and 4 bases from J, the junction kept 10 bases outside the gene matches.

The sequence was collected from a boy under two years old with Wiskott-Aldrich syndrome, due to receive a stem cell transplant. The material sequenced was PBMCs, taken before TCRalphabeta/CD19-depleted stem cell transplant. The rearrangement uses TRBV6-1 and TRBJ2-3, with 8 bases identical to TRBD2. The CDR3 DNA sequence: TGTGCCACCCGGCGACCGGGAGGGCCAGATACGCAGTATTTT. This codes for CATRRPGGPDTQYF.